The 29 T cell receptor beta chains in this list originate from one sample, sequenced in a study of cytomegalovirus exposure and HLA in healthy donors. The PCR ran on 60 Vbeta and 13 Jbeta primers. Libraries were prepared by immunoSEQ multiplex PCR; TCRdb keeps only in-frame clonotypes and omits some of them. The sample includes around 86,000 clones, approximately 7.6% of them seen just once. Sequencing used PBMCs. The receptors were sampled from a man over 45 in good health and CMV-seronegative.

The V call is TRBV11-1, the J call TRBJ2-5; 8 positions agree with TRBD1. The CDR3 totals 14 residues. Germline-derived CDR1 and CDR2 are SGHAT and FQDESV (reference sequence). With 3 bases clipped from V and 1 base from J, the junction kept 1 base outside the gene matches. The CDR3 bases are TGTGCCAGCAGCTTCGGACAGGGCCAAGAGACCCAGTACTTC. It is translated as CASSFGQGQETQYF.

J is TRBJ2-2 and V is TRBV6-1, with 8 nucleotides matching TRBD2. The V segment lost 6 bases and the J segment 6 bases; nucleotides outside the gene matches: 6. The CDR3 covers 14 residues. CDR1 is MNHNS and CDR2 is SASEGT in the germline V gene. In DNA form, the CDR3 reads TGTGCCAGCAGATTACCGGGAGGGCCCGGGGAGCTGTTTTTT. It encodes CASRLPGGPGELFF.

V and J are TRBV11-2 and TRBJ1-1, with TRBD1 matching over 8 bases. This CDR3 is built from 15 residues. Looked up from germline, CDR1 is SGHAT and CDR2 is FQNNGV. With 7 bases clipped from V and 7 bases from J, the junction kept 14 bases outside the gene matches. The CDR3 loop is CASNINLQGAGEAFF. The CDR3 DNA follows: TGTGCCAGCAACATTAACCTGCAGGGGGCAGGTGAAGCTTTCTTT.

The sample holds a few counts of this clone. This chain links TRBV28 with TRBJ2-2; 7 nucleotides line up with TRBD1. With V trimmed by 1 base and J by 1 base, 9 bases remained unmatched. CDR1 is MDHEN, CDR2 SYDVKM, per germline. This CDR3 is 18 amino acids long. The CDR3 loop is CASSLFLGRGMNTGELFF. CDR3 bases: TGTGCCAGCAGTTTATTCTTGGGCAGGGGGATGAACACCGGGGAGCTGTTTTTT.

The genes are TRBV19 and TRBJ2-1; D gene ambiguous. Germline CDR1 is LNHDA and CDR2 is SQIVND (reference sequence). The CDR3 is 16 amino acids. V was cut by 2 bases and J by 0 bases, with 11 bases left in between. The CDR3 here is CASSINPGSSYNEQFF. DNA of the CDR3: TGTGCCAGTAGTATAAATCCTGGTAGCTCCTACAATGAGCAGTTCTTC.

This clone was counted a few times. This chain uses TRBV7-2 with TRBJ2-7, with TRBD1 matching over 8 bases. The J segment lost 7 bases and the V segment lost 10 bases, leaving 15 bases of the junction unmatched. The V gene's germline CDR1 is SGHTA and CDR2 FQGNSA. CDR3 length equals 14 residues. The CDR3 DNA reads as TGTGCCACCCAGCGGTCTGGACAGGGAAGGGAGCAGTACTTC. This gives the protein CATQRSGQGREQYF.

This chain links TRBV4-1 with TRBJ2-5; 9 bases fit TRBD2. TRBJ2-7 matches the DNA end more closely, so the J call is doubtful. Germline lookup yields CDR1 MGHRA and CDR2 YSYEKL. The CDR3 extends over 13 amino acids. This CDR3 is CASRNSGSDEQYF. In DNA, the CDR3 is TGCGCCAGTCGTAATAGCGGGAGTGACGAGCAGTACTTC.

This clone was detected only a few times. The rearrangement links TRBV30 to TRBJ1-1, with 7 bases fitting TRBD1. This CDR3 contains 15 residues. CDR1 GTSNPN and CDR2 SVGIG come from the germline V gene (reference sequence). J gave up 6 bases and V 4 bases, and 14 bases lay outside the gene matches. CDR3 coding DNA: TGTGCCTGGAATCGGGACAGACTACTTATCGCTGAAGCTTTCTTT. Residues: CAWNRDRLLIAEAFF. Using reference TRBV30 and TRBJ1-1 for the parts outside the CDR3, the full variable domain is SQTIHQWPATLVQPVGSPLSLECTVEGTSNPNLYWYRQAAGRGLQLLFYSVGIGQISSEVPQNLSASRPQDRQFILSSKKLLLSDSGFYLCAWNRDRLLIAEAFFGQGTRLTVV.

This clone was recorded a few times. J is TRBJ2-2 and V is TRBV28, with 10 positions matching TRBD1. V shed 4 bases, J shed 2 bases, and the junction held 4 bases outside the gene matches. Germline V CDR1 and CDR2: MDHEN, SYDVKM. The CDR3 is 16 amino acids. The CDR3 DNA reads TGTGCCAGCAGTTCACGGGACAGGGGTAACACCGGGGAGCTGTTTTTT. This gives the protein CASSSRDRGNTGELFF.

This chain uses TRBV19 with TRBJ2-2; no firm D call. Between the trimmed V and J ends, which lost 6 bases and 0 bases, there was a span of 11 bases. Germline V gene sequence: CDR1 LNHDA, CDR2 SQIVND (reference sequence). CDR3 length: 15 residues. DNA of the CDR3: TGTGCCAGTAGATCGGTTACAGCGAACACCGGGGAGCTGTTTTTT. This encodes CASRSVTANTGELFF. The full variable domain, in which reference TRBV19 and TRBJ2-2 provide the parts outside the CDR3, is DGGITQSPKYLFRKEGQNVTLSCEQNLNHDAMYWYRQDPGQGLRLIYYSQIVNDFQKGDIAEGYSVSREKKESFPLTVTSAQKNPTAFYLCASRSVTANTGELFFGEGSRLTVL.

The J gene is TRBJ2-1, the V gene TRBV7-2; no definite D call. The V and J ends lost 1 base and 3 bases respectively, with 13 bases between them. The germline CDR1 and CDR2 sequences are SGHTA and FQGNSA. This CDR3 contains 16 residues. Written as DNA, the CDR3 is TGTGCCAGCAGCTTAGAAGGCAGGATCGGCTACAATGAGCAGTTCTTC. Protein: CASSLEGRIGYNEQFF. Full variable domain (outside the CDR3, taken from reference TRBV7-2 and TRBJ2-1): GAGVSQSPSNKVTEKGKDVELRCDPISGHTALYWYRQSLGQGLEFLIYFQGNSAPDKSGLPSDRFSAERTGGSVSTLTIQRTQQEDSAVYLCASSLEGRIGYNEQFFGPGTRLTVL.

This clone was picked up a small number of times. This chain joins TRBV13 and TRBJ1-5; 7 bases align to TRBD1. Germline assignment: CDR1 PRHDT and CDR2 FYEKMQ (reference sequence). CDR3 length: 17 amino acids. After removal of 7 bases from V and 4 bases from J, the junction contained 16 bases not matched to a gene. This CDR3 reads CASIPHREGAFNQPQHF. The CDR3 DNA follows: TGTGCCAGCATCCCCCACCGGGAGGGGGCTTTTAATCAGCCCCAGCATTTT. Drawing the rest from reference TRBV13 and TRBJ1-5, the complete variable domain is AAGVIQSPRHLIKEKRETATLKCYPIPRHDTVYWYQQGPGQDPQFLISFYEKMQSDKGSIPDRFSAQQFSDYHSELNMSSLELGDSALYFCASIPHREGAFNQPQHFGDGTRLSIL.

This clone was counted many times. This sequence joins TRBV5-4 and TRBJ1-4; possibly TRBD1 for D (6 bases). CDR3 length equals 14 residues. V was cut by 3 bases and J by 5 bases, with 11 bases left in between. The germline V gene encodes CDR1 SGHNT and CDR2 YYREEE (reference sequence). Here the CDR3 reads CASSSDSVNEKLFF. The CDR3 nucleotides read TGTGCCAGCAGCTCGGACAGTGTCAATGAAAAACTGTTTTTT.

The chain recombines TRBV28 with TRBJ1-5; TRBD1 is a possible D gene (5 bases). Trimming took off 6 bases at V and 1 base at J, with 13 bases between the two ends. Germline-derived CDR1 and CDR2 are MDHEN and SYDVKM. This CDR3 comprises 15 residues. The CDR3 DNA follows: TGTGCCAGCAGAGACAGCCTCGGGAGCAATCAGCCCCAGCATTTT. It specifies CASRDSLGSNQPQHF.

The rearrangement uses TRBV4-2 and TRBJ1-1; D perhaps matches TRBD1 (5 bases). V was cut by 2 bases and J by 4 bases, with 14 bases left in between. Germline V lookup: CDR1 LGHNA, CDR2 YNFKEQ. CDR3 length: 15 amino acids. The CDR3 region is CASSQWGLAATEAFF. DNA of the CDR3: TGTGCCAGCAGCCAATGGGGCCTGGCGGCCACTGAAGCTTTCTTT.

This rearrangement joins TRBV29-1 to TRBJ2-3; 7 bases match TRBD2. The trim removed 7 bases at V and 3 bases at J, leaving 10 bases unmatched. The CDR3 spans 14 residues. CDR1 and CDR2 from the germline V gene are SQVTM and ANQGSEA. The CDR3 DNA reads as TGCAGCGGGGGTGCGGGAGCATGGACAGATACGCAGTATTTT. Translation gives CSGGAGAWTDTQYF.

This clone was counted between two and nine times. This chain links TRBV28 with TRBJ2-1; 7 nucleotides match TRBD2. The CDR3 loop spans 14 amino acids. Germline V gene lookup returns CDR1 MDHEN and CDR2 SYDVKM. J gave up 5 bases and V 7 bases, and 8 bases lay outside the gene matches. The CDR3 is CASIRAGEDNEQFF. The CDR3 nucleotides read TGTGCCAGCATTCGGGCGGGAGAGGACAATGAGCAGTTCTTC. Based on the CDR3 plus reference TRBV28 and TRBJ2-1, the full variable domain is DVKVTQSSRYLVKRTGEKVFLECVQDMDHENMFWYRQDPGLGLRLIYFSYDVKMKEKGDIPEGYSVSREKKERFSLILESASTNQTSMYLCASIRAGEDNEQFFGPGTRLTVL.

J is TRBJ1-6 and V is TRBV5-4; D is perhaps TRBD1 (6 bases). V dropped 3 bases and J dropped 0 bases, with 19 bases sitting between them. Germline lookup yields CDR1 SGHNT and CDR2 YYREEE (reference sequence). The CDR3 is 19 amino acids. In DNA form, the CDR3 reads TGTGCCAGCAGCTGGGAGGGGGGAGTCAGGAGCTCCTATAATTCACCCCTCCACTTT. It yields the protein CASSWEGGVRSSYNSPLHF.

V gene TRBV2 combines with J gene TRBJ2-2; unclear D gene. CDR1 and CDR2 (germline): SNHLY, FYNNEI. The CDR3 extends over 14 amino acids. Trimming cost V 6 bases and J 3 bases, with 11 bases left between them. The CDR3 spells CASRENRDTGELFF. DNA for the CDR3: TGTGCCAGCAGGGAGAATAGAGACACCGGGGAGCTGTTTTTT.

The sample holds a few counts of this clone. The same CDR3 can be traced to other DNA sequences in this sample. The V and J genes are TRBV19 and TRBJ2-7; TRBD1 agrees at 9 bases. This CDR3 region has 14 residues. The J segment lost 2 bases and the V segment lost 3 bases, leaving 2 bases of the junction unmatched. In germline, CDR1 is LNHDA, CDR2 SQIVND (reference sequence). In nucleotides, the CDR3 is TGTGCCAGTAGTATCGGGACAGGGACCTACGAGCAGTACTTC. It is translated as CASSIGTGTYEQYF.

This chain joins TRBV13 and TRBJ1-6; no reliable D call. CDR1 and CDR2 (germline): PRHDT, FYEKMQ (reference sequence). Trimming removed 7 bases at V and 6 bases at J, with 13 bases between. The length of the CDR3 is 14 residues. In DNA, the CDR3 is TGTGCCAGCAAGCCCAGGTCCGGTAATTCACCCCTCCACTTT. Its translation: CASKPRSGNSPLHF. The entire variable domain, with the rest obtained from reference TRBV13 and TRBJ1-6, is as follows: AAGVIQSPRHLIKEKRETATLKCYPIPRHDTVYWYQQGPGQDPQFLISFYEKMQSDKGSIPDRFSAQQFSDYHSELNMSSLELGDSALYFCASKPRSGNSPLHFGNGTRLTVT.

To note about this clone: One end of the junction is discordant with germline, which a read error may explain. The rearrangement links TRBV11-3 to TRBJ1-1, with D uncertain. Germline V gene data show CDR1 as SGHNT and CDR2 as YENEEA. This CDR3 is built from 13 residues. The CDR3 is CASSSTPRAAVIF. The CDR3 DNA sequence: TGTGCCAGCAGCTCAACCCCGCGGGCGGCGGTAATCTTT. The whole variable domain, remainder taken from reference TRBV11-3 and TRBJ1-1, is EAGVVQSPRYKIIEKKQPVAFWCNPISGHNTLYWYLQNLGQGPELLIRYENEEAVDDSQLPKDRFSAERLKGVDSTLKIQPAELGDSAVYLCASSSTPRAAVIFGQGTRLTVV.

There are a few counts of this clone. The rearrangement links TRBV5-5 to TRBJ2-3, with unresolved D. The CDR3 is 13 residues long. CDR1 is SGHKS and CDR2 is YYEKEE in the germline V gene (reference sequence). V was shortened by 4 bases and J by 4 bases, with 10 bases between the two germline ends. The CDR3 bases are TGTGCCAGCAGCGCAGTGGGCGCAGATACGCAGTATTTT. Protein: CASSAVGADTQYF.

A few counts support this clone. The CDR3 DNA is TGTGCCAGCAGTTACTCAACAGGGGGCATCTACGAGCAGTACTTC. It specifies CASSYSTGGIYEQYF. V and J are TRBV6-5 and TRBJ2-7, with 9 bases that match TRBD1. Trimming took 0 bases from V and 3 from J; bases not matched to a gene: 3. The CDR3 sequence is 15 residues long. The germline V gene encodes CDR1 MNHEY and CDR2 SVGAGI.

This clone was detected only a few times. CDR3 amino acids: CASSEPGGVYGYTF. CDR3 sequence (DNA): TGTGCCAGCAGCGAACCCGGGGGAGTCTATGGCTACACCTTC. This chain joins TRBV5-5 and TRBJ1-2; possibly TRBD1 for D (5 bases). CDR3 length: 14 residues. Germline V gives CDR1 SGHKS, CDR2 YYEKEE (reference sequence). With 4 bases removed from V and 4 bases from J, the gap between germline ends came to 14 bases.

The chain has TRBV7-2 and TRBJ2-2, with 11 nucleotides matching TRBD2. Germline V gives CDR1 SGHTA, CDR2 FQGNSA. The CDR3 extends over 16 amino acids. After removal of 5 bases from V and 5 bases from J, the junction contained 7 bases not matched to a gene. The CDR3 sequence: CASSPTSGRRTGELFF. The CDR3 nucleotides read TGTGCCAGCAGCCCTACTAGCGGGAGAAGGACCGGGGAGCTGTTTTTT.

A few counts support this clone. This chain uses TRBV7-2 with TRBJ2-1; D remains unclear. Trimming left V 5 bases short and J 5 bases short, with 7 bases between. The length of the CDR3 is 12 residues. Germline CDR1 reads SGHTA; CDR2 reads FQGNSA. The DNA for the CDR3 is TGTGCCAGCAGCGCTTACAACAATGAGCAGTTCTTC. Translated: CASSAYNNEQFF. Full variable domain (remainder filled in from reference TRBV7-2 and TRBJ2-1): GAGVSQSPSNKVTEKGKDVELRCDPISGHTALYWYRQSLGQGLEFLIYFQGNSAPDKSGLPSDRFSAERTGGSVSTLTIQRTQQEDSAVYLCASSAYNNEQFFGPGTRLTVL.

There are a few counts of this clone. The chain couples TRBV27 to TRBJ2-7; 7 bases match TRBD2. Germline V lookup: CDR1 MNHEY, CDR2 SMNVEV (reference sequence). The CDR3 runs to 13 residues. The J segment lost 7 bases and the V segment lost 5 bases, leaving 8 bases of the junction unmatched. The CDR3 sequence: CASSAPGLREQYF. The CDR3 nucleotides are TGTGCCAGCAGTGCACCGGGACTACGGGAGCAGTACTTC.

DNA of the CDR3: TGTGCCAGCAGCTTGGGGACTAGGGGGGTCAATGAGCAGTTCTTC. It encodes CASSLGTRGVNEQFF. The chain employs TRBV5-4 and TRBJ2-1; the D gene is possibly TRBD2 (7 bases). The germline CDR1 and CDR2 sequences are SGHNT and YYREEE (reference sequence). The CDR3 extends over 15 amino acids. V lost 0 bases and J 6 bases, leaving 13 bases between the germline ends.